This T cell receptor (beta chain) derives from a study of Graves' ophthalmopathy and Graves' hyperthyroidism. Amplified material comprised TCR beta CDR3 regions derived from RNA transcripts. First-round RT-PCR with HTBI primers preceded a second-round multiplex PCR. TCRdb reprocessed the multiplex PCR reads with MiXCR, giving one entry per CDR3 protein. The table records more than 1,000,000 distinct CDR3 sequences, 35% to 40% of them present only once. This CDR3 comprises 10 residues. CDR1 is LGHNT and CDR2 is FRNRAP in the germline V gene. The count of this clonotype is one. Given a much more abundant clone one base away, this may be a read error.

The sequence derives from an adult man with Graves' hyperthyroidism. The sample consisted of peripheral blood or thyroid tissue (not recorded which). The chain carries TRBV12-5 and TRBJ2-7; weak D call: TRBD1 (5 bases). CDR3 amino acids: CASSLDKQYF. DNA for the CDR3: TGTGCCAGCAGTTTGGACAAGCAGTACTTC.